This T cell receptor (beta chain) comes out of a study of T cell responses to AZD1222 COVID-19 vaccine. General study points: Baseline seropositivity occurred in only six or seven AZD1222 recipients. The repertoires were collected only after the peak T cell response. Spike was spanned by vaccine-associated CD4 TCRs, which were dominant at 160-218 and 743-854. Donors, mostly white British, included more females; clonal diversity was possibly underestimated.

Method: immunoSEQ multiplex PCR; TCRdb's copy keeps in-frame clones and lacks some. The profile shows fewer than 85,000 clones, 92% of them singletons. Germline loops: CDR1 MDHEN, CDR2 SYDVKM. The CDR3 runs 13 residues. Trimming left V 7 bases short and J 6 bases short, with 12 bases between. As concerns this clone: Its antigen is not identified.

The TCR was taken from an adult in good health. Sequences were derived from peripheral blood, sampled on day 0 of MenACWY control vaccination. The chain is built from TRBV28 and TRBJ1-4; D is perhaps TRBD1 (6 bases). The CDR3 DNA follows: TGTGCCAGCACCGGGACACCAGATGAAAAACTGTTTTTT. Amino acids: CASTGTPDEKLFF.